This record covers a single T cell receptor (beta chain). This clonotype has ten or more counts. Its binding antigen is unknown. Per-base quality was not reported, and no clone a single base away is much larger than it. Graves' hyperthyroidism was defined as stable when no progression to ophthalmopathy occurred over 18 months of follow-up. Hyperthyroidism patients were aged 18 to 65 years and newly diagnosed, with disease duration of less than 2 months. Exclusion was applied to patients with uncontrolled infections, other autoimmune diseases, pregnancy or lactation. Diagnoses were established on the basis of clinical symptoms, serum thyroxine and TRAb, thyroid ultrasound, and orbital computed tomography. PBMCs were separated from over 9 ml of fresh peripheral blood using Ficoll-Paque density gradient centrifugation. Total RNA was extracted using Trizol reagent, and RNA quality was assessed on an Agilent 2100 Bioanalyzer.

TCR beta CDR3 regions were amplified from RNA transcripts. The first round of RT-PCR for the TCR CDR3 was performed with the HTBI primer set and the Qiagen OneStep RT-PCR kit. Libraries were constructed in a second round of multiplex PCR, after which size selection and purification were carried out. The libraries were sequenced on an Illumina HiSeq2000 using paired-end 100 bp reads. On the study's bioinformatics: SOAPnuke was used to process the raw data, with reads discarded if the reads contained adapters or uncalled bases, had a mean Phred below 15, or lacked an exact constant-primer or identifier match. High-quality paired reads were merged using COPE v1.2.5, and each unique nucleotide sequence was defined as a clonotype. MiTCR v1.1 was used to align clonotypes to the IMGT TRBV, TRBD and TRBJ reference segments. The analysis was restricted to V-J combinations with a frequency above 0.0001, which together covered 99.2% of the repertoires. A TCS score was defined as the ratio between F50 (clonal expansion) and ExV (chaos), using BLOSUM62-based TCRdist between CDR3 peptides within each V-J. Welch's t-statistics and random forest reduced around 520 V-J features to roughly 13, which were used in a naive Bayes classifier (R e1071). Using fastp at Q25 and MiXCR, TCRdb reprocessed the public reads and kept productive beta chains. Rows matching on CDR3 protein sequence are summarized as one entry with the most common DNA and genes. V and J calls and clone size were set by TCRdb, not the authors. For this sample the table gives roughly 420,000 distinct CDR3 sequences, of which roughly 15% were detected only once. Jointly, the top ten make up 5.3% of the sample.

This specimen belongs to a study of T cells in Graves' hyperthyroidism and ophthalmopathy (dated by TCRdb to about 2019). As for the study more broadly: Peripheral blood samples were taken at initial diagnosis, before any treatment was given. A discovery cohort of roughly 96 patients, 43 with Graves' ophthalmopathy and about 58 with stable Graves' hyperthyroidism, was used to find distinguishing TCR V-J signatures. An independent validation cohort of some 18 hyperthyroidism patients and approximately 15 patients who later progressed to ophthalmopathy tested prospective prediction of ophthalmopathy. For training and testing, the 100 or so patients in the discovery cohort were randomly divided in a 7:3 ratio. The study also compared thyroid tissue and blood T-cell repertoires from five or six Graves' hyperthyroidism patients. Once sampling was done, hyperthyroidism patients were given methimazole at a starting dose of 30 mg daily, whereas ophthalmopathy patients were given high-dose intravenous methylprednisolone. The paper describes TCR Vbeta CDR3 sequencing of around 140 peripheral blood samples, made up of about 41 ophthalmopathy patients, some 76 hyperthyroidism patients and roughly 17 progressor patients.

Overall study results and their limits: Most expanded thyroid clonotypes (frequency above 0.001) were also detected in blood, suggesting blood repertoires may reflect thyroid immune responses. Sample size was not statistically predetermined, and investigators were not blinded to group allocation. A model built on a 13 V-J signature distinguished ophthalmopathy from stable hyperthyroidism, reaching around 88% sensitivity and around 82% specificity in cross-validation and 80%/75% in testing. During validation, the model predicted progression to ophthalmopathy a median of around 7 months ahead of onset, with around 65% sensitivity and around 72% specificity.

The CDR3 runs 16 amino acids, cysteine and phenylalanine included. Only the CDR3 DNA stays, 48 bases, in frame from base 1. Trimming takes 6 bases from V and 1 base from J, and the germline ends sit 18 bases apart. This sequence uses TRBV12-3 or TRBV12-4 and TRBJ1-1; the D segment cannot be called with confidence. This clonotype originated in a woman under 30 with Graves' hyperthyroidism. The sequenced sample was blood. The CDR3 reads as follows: CASRRHILVGNTEAFF. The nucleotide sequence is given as TGTGCCAGCAGGAGACATATTCTAGTCGGGAACACTGAAGCTTTCTTT.